The source of this TCR beta chain is a study of blood T cell repertoires in COVID-19 (TCRdb year 2020). In terms of the full investigation: Samples covering the acute and convalescent phases of COVID-19 were provided by collaborators in the United States, Italy and Spain. Where available, HLA class I and class II types were taken from metadata supplied by the sample provider and were not determined by assay-based typing. Samples came from the ongoing ImmuneRACE study (first 160 participants) plus 1,254 subjects from 6 global collaborators. The material from the prospective study consisted of cDNA or gDNA derived from T cells, B-cell-depleted T cells, or PBMCs. The dataset comprised deeply sampled blood TCRbeta repertoires from subjects exposed to, actively infected with, or recovered from COVID-19. Nearly every sample came with metadata listing a de-identified subject ID, COVID-19 status, age in years and sex. The repertoires were released in a freely available public database intended as a resource for research on the immune response to SARS-CoV-2. Points the paper makes about the study in general: The amount of clinical and demographic metadata varied by source and participant and was provided uncurated.

The table lists this clone with a count of one. No cognate antigen has been identified for it. Base qualities are not provided; no much larger clone lies one nucleotide away. The immunoSEQ Assay, a bias-controlled multiplex PCR, was used to amplify TCRbeta CDR3 regions from genomic DNA. For the original study's pipeline: Nucleated cell counts per sample were estimated from amplification of reference gene primers within the assay. To quantify the absolute abundance of each unique TCRbeta CDR3 rearrangement, sequence reads were collapsed and filtered. Productive Simpson clonality was computed per sample as the square root of Simpson's diversity index over productive rearrangements. The table comes from immuneACCESS by way of TCRdb, which keeps in-frame sequences with V and J called. Part of the clones is missing from these tables; in studies checked, under half for an unresolved V gene and the rest for unknown reasons. V and J calls and clone size are copied from that table; D and trimming were computed from the DNA. Counted in this sample were 310,000 or so clones; around nine tenths of them appeared once. Roughly 1.3% of the sample is taken by the ten largest.

V and J are truncated by 3 bases and 6 bases respectively, leaving an intervening sequence of 20 bases. The CDR3, cysteine through phenylalanine, is 17 amino acids long. Just the 51-base CDR3 DNA is kept, in frame starting at base 1. The germline V gene specifies MNHEY as CDR1 and SVGEGT as CDR2. Each collaborating institution followed its own protocols to collect whole blood in K2EDTA tubes. For TCRbeta analysis, collaborators shipped samples in one of three forms: frozen whole blood, isolated PBMCs, or DNA extracted from either of those sample types. The sequenced sample was peripheral blood. This receptor was obtained from an older man with acute or convalescent COVID-19. The sequence is built from TRBV6-2 or TRBV6-3 and TRBJ2-2; TRBD2 is a possible D gene, resting on 7 matching bases. CDR3 reads: CASSYVAGALEAGELFF. Here is the DNA: TGTGCCAGCAGTTATGTTGCGGGGGCGCTCGAGGCCGGGGAGCTGTTTTTT.